Described below is a single T cell receptor beta chain sequence and its context. Seattle's enrolled individuals joined amid active infection and were then monitored longitudinally. The CDR3 runs 17 residues. Trimming at V came to 2 bases and at J to 4 bases, leaving 7 bases not matched to a gene. Germline lookup yields CDR1 SGHRS and CDR2 YFSETQ. These data come from a study of blood T cell repertoires in COVID-19. The overall study: Samples of COVID-19 (acute and convalescent) were obtained from the United States, Italy and Spain.

Data came from immunoSEQ multiplex PCR; TCRdb stores just in-frame clones and leaves some out. Of about 480,000 clones in the sample, approximately 88% were seen once. Sequenced material: peripheral blood. The receptor was derived from a woman between 45 and 60 years old with COVID-19, enrolled during active disease. V gene TRBV5-1 combines with J gene TRBJ1-5; 12 nucleotides align to TRBD1. The CDR3, as DNA: TGCGCCAGCAGCTTAGGGACAGGGGGCGGCACGAATCAGCCCCAGCATTTT. Encoded protein: CASSLGTGGGTNQPQHF.